The 12 T cell receptor beta chains below all came from one sample that was sequenced in a study of neurological immune-mediated disorders. A single record per CDR3 protein comes from TCRdb applying MiXCR to the 5' RACE reads. The sample shows some 49,000 distinct CDR3 sequences, about 9% of them seen only once. Time point indicated: longitudinal time-point 1 (baseline). The sequencing sample was made of PBMCs. Every receptor here comes from a woman in her 40s in good health.

This clonotype was counted ten times or more. A junction end diverges from the germline sequence, so it may reflect a read error. V is TRBV20-1 and J is TRBJ1-2; a weak D match, TRBD1 (6 bases). This CDR3 region has 10 residues. The germline V gene has CDR1 DFQATT and CDR2 SNEGSKA (reference sequence). This CDR3 is CSARGREGNF. In DNA form, the CDR3 reads TGCAGTGCCAGGGGTAGGGAGGGAAACTTC.

This clonotype has ten or more counts. The rearrangement joins TRBV9 to TRBJ2-3; no clear D gene. The ends were cut back, 0 bases at V and 1 base at J, with 6 bases in the middle. The CDR3 covers 14 residues. Germline loops: CDR1 SGDLS, CDR2 YYNGEE. The CDR3 is CASSVGAGTDTQYF. CDR3 sequence (DNA): TGTGCCAGCAGCGTAGGGGCCGGCACAGATACGCAGTATTTT.

This clonotype was seen many times. The genes are TRBV29-1 and TRBJ1-1; TRBD1 matches 10 bases. The CDR3 has 13 amino acids. The V and J ends lost 7 bases and 5 bases, in that order; junction bases with no gene match: 7. CDR1 is SQVTM, CDR2 ANQGSEA, per germline. Here the CDR3 reads CSAWDRGETEAFF. DNA for the CDR3: TGCAGCGCCTGGGACAGGGGTGAGACTGAAGCTTTCTTT.

This clonotype was seen just once. A single base separates this from a much larger clone, so it may be a read error. V gene TRBV5-1 combines with J gene TRBJ2-1, with a possible D match to TRBD2 (5 bases). The CDR3 totals 17 residues. CDR1 is SGHRS, CDR2 YFSETQ, per germline. V was pared by 2 bases and J by 0 bases, with 15 bases between. The CDR3 here is CASSFTGGPGSYNEQFF. The CDR3 nucleotides read TGCGCCAGCAGCTTTACGGGCGGGCCTGGCTCCTACAATGAGCAGTTCTTC. The variable domain in full, completed from reference TRBV5-1 and TRBJ2-1, reads KAGVTQTPRYLIKTRGQQVTLSCSPISGHRSVSWYQQTPGQGLQFLFEYFSETQRNKGNFPGRFSGRQFSNSRSEMNVSTLELGDSALYLCASSFTGGPGSYNEQFFGPGTRLTVL.

This clonotype came up many times. The V call is TRBV15, the J call TRBJ1-1, with TRBD1 matching 7 bases. Germline V lookup: CDR1 LNHNV, CDR2 YYDKDF (reference sequence). The length of the CDR3 is 18 residues. Losses at the gene ends were 0 bases for V and 1 base for J; bases not matched to a gene: 11. This chain's CDR3 is CATSRDRLVAGGNTEAFF. In DNA, the CDR3 is TGTGCCACCAGCAGAGATCGGCTAGTGGCAGGGGGGAACACTGAAGCTTTCTTT.

This clonotype was observed once. An end of the junction differs from the germline gene, which may be a read error. The chain has TRBV6-5 and TRBJ1-3, with a weak D call TRBD1 (6 bases). CDR3 length: 16 residues. In germline, CDR1 is MNHEY, CDR2 SVGAGI. The CDR3 nucleotides read TGTGCCAGCAGTTACACCGCTGCGGGGGCTGCAAACACCATCTATTTT. Translating gives CASSYTAAGAANTIYF.

Only a few counts were recorded for this clonotype. This chain links TRBV7-2 with TRBJ2-7, with D perhaps TRBD1 (5 bases). This CDR3 is 12 amino acids long. Germline V gene data show CDR1 as SGHTA and CDR2 as FQGNSA. V was trimmed by 1 base and J by 10 bases, leaving 11 bases between them. This CDR3 reads CASSLDRFGQYF. The CDR3 DNA sequence: TGTGCCAGCAGCTTAGACAGGTTCGGCCAGTACTTC.

With regard to this clonotype: This may stem from a read error, because a much larger clone lies one nucleotide away. The rearrangement links TRBV10-1 to TRBJ1-1, with a possible D match to TRBD1 (6 bases). V gave up 6 bases and J gave up 4 bases, with 15 bases separating them. Germline lookup yields CDR1 WNHNN and CDR2 SYGVQD (reference sequence). The length of the CDR3 is 14 residues. The CDR3 bases are TGCGCCAGCAGACGGGACATGGGGCTCACTGAAGCTTTCTTT. This sequence encodes CASRRDMGLTEAFF.

Note on this clonotype: No DNA is shown, since the ends of the CDR3 on it are uncertain; the CDR3 is the one TCRdb lists. The chain recombines TRBV7-3 with TRBJ2-1; TRBD2 is taken as the D call from the table, unchecked against the DNA. The germline V gene encodes CDR1 SGHTA and CDR2 FQGTGA. The CDR3 is 20 residues long, ends included. The CDR3 sequence is CASSFYICSAIAGPYNEQFF.

The count of this clonotype is one. At one boundary the junction diverges from the germline segment, which might be a read error. The chain carries TRBV5-1 and TRBJ1-4, with a possible D match to TRBD1 (6 bases). This CDR3 is 15 amino acids long. CDR1 is SGHRS and CDR2 is YFSETQ in the germline V gene. This CDR3 reads CASSRQGSTNEKLFF. The CDR3 DNA sequence: TGCGCCAGCAGCAGGCAGGGGTCAACTAATGAAAAGCTGTTTTTT. The variable domain in full, completed from reference TRBV5-1 and TRBJ1-4, reads KAGVTQTPRYLIKTRGQQVTLSCSPISGHRSVSWYQQTPGQGLQFLFEYFSETQRNKGNFPGRFSGRQFSNSRSEMNVSTLELGDSALYLCASSRQGSTNEKLFFGSGTQLSVL.

This clonotype has ten or more counts. V usage is TRBV7-2 and J usage is TRBJ1-1; D perhaps matches TRBD1 (6 bases). The CDR3 spans 13 residues. From germline, CDR1 is SGHTA and CDR2 FQGNSA. V was pared by 0 bases and J by 12 bases, with 14 bases between. The CDR3 DNA reads TGTGCCAGCAGCTTAGCCCGGCAGGGGCCCCCTTTCTTT. Translating it yields CASSLARQGPPFF.

This clonotype has only a few counts. The J gene is TRBJ1-1, the V gene TRBV20-1, with TRBD1 matching 9 bases. The CDR3 spans 13 residues. Germline-derived CDR1 and CDR2 are DFQATT and SNEGSKA (reference sequence). Here the CDR3 reads CRGESGQGTEAFF. In DNA, the CDR3 is TGCAGGGGGGAGTCGGGACAGGGCACTGAAGCTTTCTTT.